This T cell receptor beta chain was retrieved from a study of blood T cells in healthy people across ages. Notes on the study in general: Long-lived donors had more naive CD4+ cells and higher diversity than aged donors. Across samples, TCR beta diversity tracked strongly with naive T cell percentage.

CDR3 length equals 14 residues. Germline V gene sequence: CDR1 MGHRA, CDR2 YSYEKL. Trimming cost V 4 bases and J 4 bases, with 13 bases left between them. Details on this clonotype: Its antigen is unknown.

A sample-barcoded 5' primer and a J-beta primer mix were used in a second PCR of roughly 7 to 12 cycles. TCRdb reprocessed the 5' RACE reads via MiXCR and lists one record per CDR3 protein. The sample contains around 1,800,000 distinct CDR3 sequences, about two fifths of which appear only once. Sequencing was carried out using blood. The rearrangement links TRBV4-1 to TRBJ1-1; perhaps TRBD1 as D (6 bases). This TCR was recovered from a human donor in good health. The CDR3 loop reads CASSLPGAGTEAFF. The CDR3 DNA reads TGCGCCAGCAGCCTGCCAGGGGCCGGCACTGAAGCTTTCTTT.